The 31 T cell receptor beta chains given below trace back to one sample, sequenced in a study of cytomegalovirus exposure and HLA in healthy donors. PCR primers comprised 60 Vbeta and 13 Jbeta primers. Sequencing used immunoSEQ multiplex PCR; TCRdb keeps in-frame clones, though not all of them. The table lists about 140,000 clones, over 60% of them singletons. Sequences were obtained from PBMCs. These receptors were collected from a female donor in good health and CMV-seronegative.

The chain carries TRBV4-2 and TRBJ1-4; D might be TRBD1 (6 bases). Germline CDR1 is LGHNA and CDR2 is YNFKEQ. The CDR3 runs 15 residues. With 2 bases removed from V and 4 bases from J, the gap between germline ends came to 11 bases. The CDR3 DNA is TGTGCCAGCAGCCAAAGAGGACAGAGTAATGAAAAACTGTTTTTT. Protein sequence: CASSQRGQSNEKLFF.

The J gene is TRBJ2-7, the V gene TRBV6-1; D is possibly TRBD1 (6 bases). Germline assignment: CDR1 MNHNS and CDR2 SASEGT. The CDR3 contains 13 residues. Trimming stripped 10 bases from V and 5 bases from J, with 18 bases between. In nucleotides, the CDR3 is TGTGCCAAGCCACAGGGAGAGGACCACGAGCAGTACTTC. The encoded protein is CAKPQGEDHEQYF.

This sequence joins TRBV28 and TRBJ2-2; the match to TRBD2 covers 7 bases. Germline V gene sequence: CDR1 MDHEN, CDR2 SYDVKM. The CDR3 length is 13 residues. The V gene end was trimmed by 3 bases and the J gene end by 6 bases; junction bases not matched to a gene: 1. The CDR3 nucleotides are TGTGCCAGCAGTTTTGGGGGGGCCGGGGAGCTGTTTTTT. Amino acids: CASSFGGAGELFF.

The V gene is TRBV6-1, the J gene TRBJ1-2; 7 positions agree with TRBD1. Losses at the gene ends were 3 bases for V and 4 bases for J; bases not matched to a gene: 8. This CDR3 is built from 15 residues. CDR1 is MNHNS and CDR2 is SASEGT in the germline V gene. CDR3 region: CASSDPGGVFYGYTF. The CDR3 bases are TGTGCCAGCAGTGACCCAGGGGGAGTATTCTATGGCTACACCTTC.

The chain links TRBV18 to TRBJ2-2; TRBD2 matches at 8 bases. Trimming cost V 5 bases and J 7 bases; bases outside gene matches: 9. The germline CDR1 and CDR2 sequences are KGHSH and LQKENI. This CDR3 has 15 residues. The DNA of the CDR3 is TGTGCCAGCTCAGAGCATAGCGGGGACTACGGGGAGCTGTTTTTT. Translated, it gives CASSEHSGDYGELFF.

The chain uses TRBV29-1 and TRBJ2-3, with 8 bases lining up with TRBD2. Germline V lookup: CDR1 SQVTM, CDR2 ANQGSEA. CDR3 length: 13 amino acids. V lost 7 bases, J lost 5 bases, and 8 bases stayed unmatched. The CDR3 bases are TGCAGCGCCGACGGGGGGGCTGGAGATACGCAGTATTTT. Protein: CSADGGAGDTQYF.

This clone was seen a few times. The chain combines TRBV6-5 with TRBJ1-1; tentative D call: TRBD1 (5 bases). Germline V CDR1 and CDR2: MNHEY, SVGAGI. There are 13 residues in the CDR3. The V end lost 4 bases, the J end lost 4 bases, and 10 bases lay between the germline ends. The CDR3 loop is CASSSKGFTEAFF. DNA for the CDR3: TGTGCCAGCAGTTCCAAGGGGTTCACTGAAGCTTTCTTT.

The CDR3 region has the DNA TGTGCCAGCAGCTTGGTGGTGGGGACAGCTGGGGCCAACGTCCTGACTTTC. Its translation: CASSLVVGTAGANVLTF. The chain links TRBV5-8 to TRBJ2-6; 7 bases are shared with TRBD1. This CDR3 comprises 17 residues. V dropped 0 bases and J dropped 2; count of bases not matched to a gene: 5. Germline assignment: CDR1 SGHTS and CDR2 YDEGEE.

The chain couples TRBV9 to TRBJ2-2, with D possibly being TRBD2 (5 bases). CDR1 is SGDLS, CDR2 YYNGEE, per germline. The CDR3 loop spans 16 amino acids. Deletions cut 0 bases from V and 1 base from J, with 10 bases between. The CDR3 nucleotides are TGTGCCAGCAGCGTAGTTCCGGGGAAGAACACCGGGGAGCTGTTTTTT. Its translation: CASSVVPGKNTGELFF.

V and J are TRBV29-1 and TRBJ1-2; D possibly corresponds to TRBD1 (6 bases). Trimming took off 0 bases at V and 8 bases at J, with 19 bases between the two ends. Germline CDR1 SQVTM, CDR2 ANQGSEA. The CDR3 runs to 15 residues. The CDR3: CSVEDSTGLVQGYTF. The DNA of the CDR3 is TGCAGCGTTGAAGATTCTACAGGGTTAGTCCAGGGCTACACCTTC.

The chain has TRBV29-1 and TRBJ2-3; 7 nucleotides match TRBD1. Germline values: CDR1 SQVTM, CDR2 ANQGSEA. V dropped 7 bases and J dropped 2; count of bases not matched to a gene: 15. The length of the CDR3 is 16 residues. CDR3 sequence: CSADPPDRPDTDTQYF. CDR3 bases: TGCAGCGCGGACCCTCCGGACAGGCCCGACACAGATACGCAGTATTTT.

This clone was picked up one time. This sequence joins TRBV5-1 and TRBJ1-1; 7 bases align to TRBD1. This CDR3 has 15 residues. CDR1 and CDR2 (germline): SGHRS, YFSETQ. Trimming at V came to 0 bases and at J to 1 base, leaving 3 bases not matched to a gene. Here the CDR3 DNA reads TGCGCCAGCAGCTTGGATGGGACAGAGAACACTGAAGCTTTCTTT. It encodes CASSLDGTENTEAFF.

In its sample, this clone was seen a few times. This chain links TRBV5-4 with TRBJ1-1, with a weak D call TRBD1 (6 bases). V lost 0 bases and J 0 bases, leaving 9 bases between the germline ends. The CDR3 has 15 residues. Germline-derived CDR1 and CDR2 are SGHNT and YYREEE (reference sequence). CDR3 sequence: CASSLVDSMNTEAFF. CDR3 coding DNA: TGTGCCAGCAGCTTGGTGGACAGTATGAACACTGAAGCTTTCTTT.

The V gene is TRBV19, the J gene TRBJ1-4; no definite D call. CDR1 LNHDA and CDR2 SQIVND come from the germline V gene (reference sequence). The CDR3 covers 14 residues. The ends were cut back, 7 bases at V and 4 bases at J, with 13 bases in the middle. The CDR3 region is CASKRQSDNEKLFF. For the CDR3, the DNA is TGTGCCAGTAAGAGGCAGAGCGATAATGAAAAACTGTTTTTT.

V gene TRBV6-6 combines with J gene TRBJ1-6; TRBD1 matches at 9 bases. The ends lost 0 bases at V and 10 bases at J; junction bases unmatched: 4. The CDR3 contains 15 residues. Germline V gene sequence: CDR1 MNHNY, CDR2 SVGAGI (reference sequence). In DNA form, the CDR3 reads TGTGCCAGCAGTTACTCGAGACAGGGGGAATCACCCCTCCACTTT. Translating gives CASSYSRQGESPLHF.

The chain employs TRBV27 and TRBJ2-2, with D perhaps matching TRBD2 (5 bases). Germline-derived CDR1 and CDR2 are MNHEY and SMNVEV (reference sequence). The CDR3 sequence is 18 residues long. Between the trimmed V and J ends, which lost 0 bases and 9 bases, there was a span of 23 bases. This CDR3 reads CASSLSAHLYPEGRELFF. The CDR3 DNA reads TGTGCCAGCAGTTTATCAGCCCACCTATACCCTGAGGGTCGGGAGCTGTTTTTT.

The rearrangement uses TRBV28 and TRBJ2-1; weak D call: TRBD1 (5 bases). Trimming took 3 bases from V and 5 from J, leaving 11 bases between them. This CDR3 is built from 14 residues. Germline V lookup: CDR1 MDHEN, CDR2 SYDVKM. The CDR3 loop is CASSLVQGNNEQFF. The CDR3 DNA reads TGTGCCAGCAGTTTGGTGCAGGGTAACAATGAGCAGTTCTTC.

The count of this clone is one. This rearrangement joins TRBV9 to TRBJ1-2; 11 bases are a match to TRBD1. V shed 1 base and J 8 bases; nucleotides not matched to a gene: 7. The CDR3 is made up of 15 amino acids. The germline gives CDR1 SGDLS, CDR2 YYNGEE. For the CDR3, the DNA is TGTGCCAGCAGCGTAATAGGACAGGGGGCGAAGGGCTACACCTTC. It encodes CASSVIGQGAKGYTF. The whole variable domain, filled in from reference TRBV9 and TRBJ1-2, reads DSGVTQTPKHLITATGQRVTLRCSPRSGDLSVYWYQQSLDQGLQFLIQYYNGEERAKGNILERFSAQQFPDLHSELNLSSLELGDSALYFCASSVIGQGAKGYTFGSGTRLTVV.

The chain recombines TRBV6-5 with TRBJ1-2, with TRBD1 as a possible D gene (6 bases). The germline V gene has CDR1 MNHEY and CDR2 SVGAGI. V was pared by 4 bases and J by 8 bases, with 11 bases between. The CDR3 runs to 12 residues. CDR3 in amino acids: CASSSRGGGYTF. The CDR3 nucleotides are TGTGCCAGCAGTTCCAGGGGTGGCGGCTACACCTTC.

The V call is TRBV6-5, the J call TRBJ1-2, with 8 bases aligning to TRBD1. Germline V gene sequence: CDR1 MNHEY, CDR2 SVGAGI. V lost 5 bases to trimming and J lost 6 bases; unmatched junction nucleotides: 11. This CDR3 is built from 15 residues. The CDR3 DNA reads as TGTGCCAGCAGTGCGACAGGGACAGGACGAAATGGCTACACCTTC. Residues: CASSATGTGRNGYTF.

This chain joins TRBV6-5 and TRBJ2-7; D not certain. This CDR3 comprises 13 residues. The germline V gene has CDR1 MNHEY and CDR2 SVGAGI. V was shortened by 2 bases and J by 2 bases, with 7 bases between the two germline ends. CDR3 DNA: TGTGCCAGCAGTTACGGCGAGGCCTACGAGCAGTACTTC. Translated, it gives CASSYGEAYEQYF.

This rearrangement joins TRBV19 to TRBJ1-2; D uncertain. Trimming took 1 base from V and 4 from J, leaving 7 bases between them. Germline values: CDR1 LNHDA, CDR2 SQIVND (reference sequence). The CDR3 has 13 amino acids. As DNA, the CDR3 is TGTGCCAGTAGTATAGGGGAGAGCTATGGCTACACCTTC. It encodes CASSIGESYGYTF.

This clone came up once. J is TRBJ2-3 and V is TRBV19, with TRBD2 matching 13 bases. The germline gives CDR1 LNHDA, CDR2 SQIVND (reference sequence). This CDR3 has 17 residues. V lost 3 bases to trimming and J lost 5 bases; unmatched junction nucleotides: 8. CDR3 in DNA: TGTGCCAGTAGTATTTCCCGACTAGCGGGAGGACAAGATACGCAGTATTTT. It codes for CASSISRLAGGQDTQYF. Together with reference TRBV19 and TRBJ2-3, the CDR3 gives the full variable domain: DGGITQSPKYLFRKEGQNVTLSCEQNLNHDAMYWYRQDPGQGLRLIYYSQIVNDFQKGDIAEGYSVSREKKESFPLTVTSAQKNPTAFYLCASSISRLAGGQDTQYFGPGTRLTVL.

This chain joins TRBV11-2 and TRBJ1-2; 10 nucleotides align to TRBD1. The CDR3 loop spans 17 amino acids. V shed 6 bases, J shed 0 bases, and the junction held 10 bases outside the gene matches. The germline CDR1 and CDR2 sequences are SGHAT and FQNNGV. CDR3 region: CASRNRDRGSTNYGYTF. The DNA of the CDR3 is TGTGCCAGCAGAAACCGGGACAGGGGTTCTACTAACTATGGCTACACCTTC.

The table lists this clone with a few counts. The chain links TRBV5-8 to TRBJ2-7; D not resolved. Germline CDR1 and CDR2: SGHTS and YDEGEE. V dropped 4 bases and J dropped 1 base, with 9 bases sitting between them. This CDR3 region has 13 residues. The CDR3 sequence: CASSPPNSYEQYF. Written as DNA, the CDR3 is TGTGCCAGCAGCCCGCCTAATTCCTACGAGCAGTACTTC.

The J gene is TRBJ1-1, the V gene TRBV5-1; D gene unclear. Germline V gene data show CDR1 as SGHRS and CDR2 as YFSETQ. Trimming shortened V by 0 bases and J by 4 bases, and 25 bases separated the two germline ends. This CDR3 has 19 residues. The CDR3 protein is CASSLARRVYPQTGTEAFF. CDR3 coding DNA: TGCGCCAGCAGCTTGGCGAGGCGGGTCTATCCTCAAACGGGCACTGAAGCTTTCTTT.

This sequence joins TRBV11-3 and TRBJ2-7; 8 bases agree with TRBD1. The V segment lost 5 bases and the J segment 12 bases; nucleotides outside the gene matches: 18. The germline V gene has CDR1 SGHNT and CDR2 YENEEA. This CDR3 is 15 amino acids long. The CDR3 loop is CASSPGGSTRAVAYF. CDR3 bases: TGTGCCAGCAGCCCAGGGGGCTCCACTCGAGCGGTTGCGTACTTC.

In DNA, the CDR3 is TGTGCCAGTAGTTGGGACAGGGGTAAGGGCAATGAGCAGTTCTTC. Its translation is CASSWDRGKGNEQFF. The rearrangement uses TRBV19 and TRBJ2-1; 10 bases agree with TRBD1. Losses at the gene ends were 5 bases for V and 6 bases for J; bases not matched to a gene: 7. Germline CDR1 is LNHDA and CDR2 is SQIVND (reference sequence). The CDR3 length is 15 residues. The complete variable domain, with remaining parts taken from reference TRBV19 and TRBJ2-1, reads DGGITQSPKYLFRKEGQNVTLSCEQNLNHDAMYWYRQDPGQGLRLIYYSQIVNDFQKGDIAEGYSVSREKKESFPLTVTSAQKNPTAFYLCASSWDRGKGNEQFFGPGTRLTVL.

This clone was detected a few times. This chain links TRBV7-9 with TRBJ2-1; 7 bases fit TRBD2. CDR1 and CDR2 from the germline V gene are SEHNR and FQNEAQ (reference sequence). The trim removed 6 bases at V and 2 bases at J, leaving 7 bases unmatched. CDR3 length: 15 amino acids. As DNA, the CDR3 is TGTGCCAGCAGGGGATGGGGGGGACCCTACAATGAGCAGTTCTTC. Translated: CASRGWGGPYNEQFF.

The chain combines TRBV7-9 with TRBJ1-1; D is possibly TRBD1 (5 bases). Germline loops: CDR1 SEHNR, CDR2 FQNEAQ (reference sequence). The CDR3 has 17 amino acids. Trimming shortened V by 6 bases and J by 1 base, and 21 bases separated the two germline ends. CDR3 DNA sequence: TGTGCCAGCAGATCGACCGGGGGTATGGGTGAGAACACTGAAGCTTTCTTT. This encodes CASRSTGGMGENTEAFF.

In nucleotides, the CDR3 is TGTGCCAGTAGTATAGTCGGTAGCGGGGGGGCACATGAGCAGTTCTTC. Translating gives CASSIVGSGGAHEQFF. The chain recombines TRBV19 with TRBJ2-1; 11 positions match TRBD2. V lost 1 base, J lost 8 bases, and 7 bases stayed unmatched. The CDR3 sequence is 16 residues long. Germline CDR1 reads LNHDA; CDR2 reads SQIVND (reference sequence).